This TCR beta chain was identified in a study of blood T cell repertoires in COVID-19. Whole-study context: COVID-19 samples collected from the United States, Italy and Spain covered acute and convalescent phases.

Original processing methods: Amplified reference gene primers provided the basis for estimating nucleated cell counts. Here immunoSEQ multiplex PCR was the method, and the copy in TCRdb shows in-frame clones only, minus some. V, J and clone size derive from that table, while D and trimming were established from the DNA sequence. The sample includes fewer than 600,000 clones, 75% to 90% of them seen just once. The germline V gene encodes CDR1 LNHDA and CDR2 SQIVND (reference sequence). The CDR3 is 13 residues long. Trimming removed 4 bases at V and 3 bases at J, with 8 bases between. The sequenced sample was peripheral blood. The TCR sequence derives from a young man with COVID-19, enrolled during active disease. V and J are TRBV19 and TRBJ2-3; possibly TRBD2 for D (5 bases). The CDR3 loop is CASSRSGTDTQYF. CDR3 bases: TGTGCCAGTAGTAGATCGGGGACAGATACGCAGTATTTT.